This T cell receptor (beta chain) derives from a study of T cell changes during pregnancy in multiple sclerosis. Produced via immunoSEQ multiplex PCR; TCRdb's table is partial and in-frame only. The repertoire holds 55,000 to 70,000 clones, with under 95% as singletons. This sample comprised peripheral blood, obtained in the third trimester of pregnancy. The clonotype comes from a female donor in good health, enrolled as a control in a pregnancy study.

The CDR3 DNA reads as TGTGCCAGCAGTTCCCTTTCTGGGGCCAACGTCCTGACTTTC. It yields the protein CASSSLSGANVLTF. The chain couples TRBV27 to TRBJ2-6, with D uncertain. Trimming took off 4 bases at V and 1 base at J, with 5 bases between the two ends. The germline CDR1 and CDR2 sequences are MNHEY and SMNVEV (reference sequence). The CDR3 spans 14 residues.